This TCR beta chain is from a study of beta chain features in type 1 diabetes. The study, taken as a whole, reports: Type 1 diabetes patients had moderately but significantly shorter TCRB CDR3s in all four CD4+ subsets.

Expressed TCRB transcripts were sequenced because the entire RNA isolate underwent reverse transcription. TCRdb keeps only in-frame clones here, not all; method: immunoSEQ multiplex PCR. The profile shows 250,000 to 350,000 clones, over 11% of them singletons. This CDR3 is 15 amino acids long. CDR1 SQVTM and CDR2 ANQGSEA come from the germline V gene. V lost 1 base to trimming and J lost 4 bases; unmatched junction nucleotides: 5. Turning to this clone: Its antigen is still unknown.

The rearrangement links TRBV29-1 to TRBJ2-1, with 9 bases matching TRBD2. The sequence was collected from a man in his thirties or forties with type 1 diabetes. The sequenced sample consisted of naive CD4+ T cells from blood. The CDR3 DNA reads TGCAGCGTTGAAGGGGGCGGGGGGGAATACAATGAGCAGTTCTTC. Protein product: CSVEGGGGEYNEQFF.